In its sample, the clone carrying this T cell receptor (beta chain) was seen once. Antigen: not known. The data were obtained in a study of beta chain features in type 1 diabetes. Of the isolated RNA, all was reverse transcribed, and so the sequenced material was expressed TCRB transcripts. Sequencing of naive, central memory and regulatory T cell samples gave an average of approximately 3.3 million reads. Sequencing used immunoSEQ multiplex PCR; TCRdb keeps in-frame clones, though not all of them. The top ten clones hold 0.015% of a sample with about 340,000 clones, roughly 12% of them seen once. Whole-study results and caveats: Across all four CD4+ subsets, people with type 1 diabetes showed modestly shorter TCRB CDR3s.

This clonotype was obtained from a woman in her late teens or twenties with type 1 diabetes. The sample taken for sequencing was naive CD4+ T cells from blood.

The CDR3 sequence: CASSPPVAGGSNEQFF. DNA for the CDR3: TGTGCCAGCTCACCACCGGTAGCGGGAGGGTCCAATGAGCAGTTCTTC. The chain joins TRBV18 to TRBJ2-1, with TRBD2 identical over 11 bases. This CDR3 spans 16 amino acids. The ends lost 0 bases at V and 6 bases at J; junction bases unmatched: 4. CDR1 KGHSH and CDR2 LQKENI come from the germline V gene.